One and the same sample provided the 9 T cell receptor beta chains below, sequenced in a study of cytomegalovirus exposure and HLA in healthy donors. In the PCR, 60 Vbeta and 13 Jbeta primers were used. Measured with immunoSEQ multiplex PCR; TCRdb has only the in-frame clones, and not every one. The data show about 180,000 clones, roughly 79% seen once. The sequenced material came from PBMCs. The receptors shown here come from a man between 40 and 49 years old in good health and CMV-seropositive.

The chain links TRBV14 to TRBJ1-6; D remains unclear. Germline V gene sequence: CDR1 SGHDN, CDR2 FVKESK. The CDR3 covers 16 residues. V lost 1 base to trimming and J lost 8 bases, with 15 bases between them. CDR3 amino acids: CASSQARVGRDSPLHF. CDR3 in DNA: TGTGCCAGCAGCCAAGCGCGGGTAGGAAGGGATTCACCCCTCCACTTT.

The chain combines TRBV28 with TRBJ2-7, with D unresolved. Trimming took off 6 bases at V and 0 bases at J, with 15 bases between the two ends. This CDR3 is 15 amino acids long. Germline loops: CDR1 MDHEN, CDR2 SYDVKM. The CDR3 nucleotides read TGTGCCAGCAGCCCGACCCCTAGAAGCTCCTACGAGCAGTACTTC. Amino acids: CASSPTPRSSYEQYF.

The V gene is TRBV6-5, the J gene TRBJ2-3, with D possibly TRBD2 on 6 matching bases. Per germline, CDR1 MNHEY and CDR2 SVGAGI. CDR3 size: 15 residues. With 6 bases removed from V and 3 bases from J, the gap between germline ends came to 16 bases. CDR3 in DNA: TGTGCCAGCAGACTATCCTGGGGGGAAACAGATACGCAGTATTTT. This encodes CASRLSWGETDTQYF.

The chain employs TRBV25-1 and TRBJ2-1; D possibly corresponds to TRBD1 (5 bases). V gave up 3 bases and J gave up 9 bases, with 15 bases separating them. Germline CDR1 reads MGHDK; CDR2 reads SYGVNS. The CDR3 covers 14 residues. The CDR3 loop is CASSEGLPPAEQFF. For the CDR3, the DNA is TGTGCCAGCAGTGAGGGGCTACCCCCCGCTGAGCAGTTCTTC.

The J gene is TRBJ2-2, the V gene TRBV9, with D unclear. The germline V and J ends were trimmed by 3 bases and 6 bases, with 9 bases remaining between them. This CDR3 is 13 amino acids long. Germline loops: CDR1 SGDLS, CDR2 YYNGEE. The CDR3 is CASSATPAGELFF. The CDR3 nucleotides read TGTGCCAGCAGCGCGACACCTGCCGGGGAGCTGTTTTTT.

The V and J genes are TRBV9 and TRBJ1-2, with TRBD1 matching 7 bases. V trimming: 4 bases; J trimming: 2 bases; junction bases outside the gene matches: 8. CDR3 length equals 15 residues. Germline V lookup: CDR1 SGDLS, CDR2 YYNGEE. The CDR3 DNA reads TGTGCCAGCAGCCCTATTATAGGGGGCAACTATGGCTACACCTTC. It codes for CASSPIIGGNYGYTF.

This chain joins TRBV18 and TRBJ2-7, with 9 bases identical to TRBD2. CDR1 KGHSH and CDR2 LQKENI come from the germline V gene. V was pared by 0 bases and J by 5 bases, with 8 bases of the junction left unmatched. This CDR3 has 16 residues. In nucleotides, the CDR3 is TGTGCCAGCTCACCACCGTTCGCGGGAGGGAACAACGAGCAGTACTTC. This gives the protein CASSPPFAGGNNEQYF.

Turning to this clone: Its ends do not fully match the called genes, so a read error is possible. The V gene is TRBV5-4, the J gene TRBJ1-1, with 8 bases aligning to TRBD1. Germline V CDR1 and CDR2: SGHNT, YYREEE (reference sequence). The CDR3 is made up of 15 amino acids. CDR3 coding DNA: TGTGCCAGCAGCCCCGGGACAGGATTGAACACTGAAACTTTCTTT. It is translated as CASSPGTGLNTETFF.

The rearrangement links TRBV19 to TRBJ1-4; possibly TRBD1 for D (6 bases). The CDR3 is 14 amino acids. The V end was cut by 5 bases, the J end by 3 bases, with 10 bases between. Germline V lookup: CDR1 LNHDA, CDR2 SQIVND (reference sequence). The CDR3 DNA is TGTGCCAGTAGTCTACAGGGACCTAATGAAAAACTGTTTTTT. Translated, it gives CASSLQGPNEKLFF.